Included here is one TCR beta chain sequence, with context. Its target is not known. The sample is drawn from a study of OX40 agonist ivuxolimab in advanced cancers. Broader study findings: Low clonal expansion, among the lowest seen, marked partial responders at 0.1-3.0 mg/kg.

Here immunoSEQ multiplex PCR was the method, and the copy in TCRdb shows in-frame clones only, minus some. Of fewer than 85,000 clones listed, 92% are singletons. The germline V gene has CDR1 MNHNS and CDR2 SASEGT. This CDR3 contains 14 residues. V gave up 3 bases and J gave up 3 bases, with 11 bases separating them. Sequencing was performed on CD4+ or CD8+ T cells sorted from blood, taken in a trial of the OX40 agonist ivuxolimab. The chain carries TRBV6-1 and TRBJ1-2; a weak D match, TRBD1 (5 bases). The source of this sequence is an adult with an advanced solid tumor such as melanoma, head and neck, liver or kidney cancer. Here the CDR3 DNA reads TGTGCCAGCAGTGATTTGGGCAGGGACTATGGCTACACCTTC. This gives the protein CASSDLGRDYGYTF.